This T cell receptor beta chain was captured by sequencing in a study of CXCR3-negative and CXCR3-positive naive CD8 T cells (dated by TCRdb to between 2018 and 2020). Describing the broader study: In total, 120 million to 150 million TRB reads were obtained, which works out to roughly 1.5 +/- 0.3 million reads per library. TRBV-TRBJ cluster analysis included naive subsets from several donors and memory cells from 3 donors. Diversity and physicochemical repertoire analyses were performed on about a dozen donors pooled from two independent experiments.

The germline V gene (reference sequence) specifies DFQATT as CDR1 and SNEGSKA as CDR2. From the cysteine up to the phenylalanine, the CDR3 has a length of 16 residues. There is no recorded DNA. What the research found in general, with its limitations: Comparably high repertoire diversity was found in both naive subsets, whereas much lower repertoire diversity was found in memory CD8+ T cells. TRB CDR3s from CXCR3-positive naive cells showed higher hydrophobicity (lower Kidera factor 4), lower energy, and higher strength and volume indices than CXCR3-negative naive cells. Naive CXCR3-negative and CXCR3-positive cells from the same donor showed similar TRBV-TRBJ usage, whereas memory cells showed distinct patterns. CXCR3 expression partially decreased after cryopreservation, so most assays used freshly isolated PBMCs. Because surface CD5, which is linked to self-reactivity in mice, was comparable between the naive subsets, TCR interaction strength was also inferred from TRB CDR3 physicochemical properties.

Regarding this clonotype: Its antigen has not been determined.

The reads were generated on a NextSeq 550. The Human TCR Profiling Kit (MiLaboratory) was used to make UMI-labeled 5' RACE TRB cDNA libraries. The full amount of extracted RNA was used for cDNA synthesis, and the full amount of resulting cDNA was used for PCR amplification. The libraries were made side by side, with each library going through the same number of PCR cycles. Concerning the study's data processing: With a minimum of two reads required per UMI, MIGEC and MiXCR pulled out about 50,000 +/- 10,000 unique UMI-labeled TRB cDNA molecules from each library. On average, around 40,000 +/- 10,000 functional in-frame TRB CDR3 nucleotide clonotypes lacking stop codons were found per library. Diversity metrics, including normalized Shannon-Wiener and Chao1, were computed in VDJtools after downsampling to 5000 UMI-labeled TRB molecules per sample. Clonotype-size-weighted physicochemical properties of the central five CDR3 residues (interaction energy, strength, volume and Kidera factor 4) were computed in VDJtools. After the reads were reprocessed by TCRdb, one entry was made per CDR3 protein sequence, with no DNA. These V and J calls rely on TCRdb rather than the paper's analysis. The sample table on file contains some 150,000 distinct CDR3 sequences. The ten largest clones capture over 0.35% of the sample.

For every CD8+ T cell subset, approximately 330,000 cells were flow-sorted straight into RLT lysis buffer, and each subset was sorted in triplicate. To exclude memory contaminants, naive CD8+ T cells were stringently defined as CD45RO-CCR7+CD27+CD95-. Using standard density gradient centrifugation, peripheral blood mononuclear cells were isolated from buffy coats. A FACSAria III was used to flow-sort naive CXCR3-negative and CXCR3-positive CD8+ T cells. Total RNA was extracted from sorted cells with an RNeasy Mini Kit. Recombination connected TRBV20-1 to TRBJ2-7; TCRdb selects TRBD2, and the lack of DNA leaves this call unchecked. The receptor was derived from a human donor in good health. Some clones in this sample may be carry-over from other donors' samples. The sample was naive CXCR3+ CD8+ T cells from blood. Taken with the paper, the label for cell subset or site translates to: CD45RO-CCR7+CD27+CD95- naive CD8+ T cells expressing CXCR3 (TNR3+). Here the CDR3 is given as CSASYSLAGGSYEQYF.